This TCR beta chain was captured by sequencing in a study of CD8+CD57+ T cells in acquired aplastic anemia. Study-wide context: The sorted CD4+ and CD8+ cells yielded an average approximately 3 ug of DNA. Notes on the study in general: No significant patient-versus-control difference appeared in CD8+ Simpson's diversity. The study identified under 30 CD8+ CDR3 sequences shared by patients and controls.

A word on this clonotype: Its antigen remains unidentified.

J gave up 0 bases and V 1 base, and 0 bases lay outside the gene matches. CDR3 length equals 14 residues. CDR1 is DFQATT, CDR2 SNEGSKA, per germline (reference sequence). The study profiled TCR beta VDJ and CDR3 using genomic DNA as template. From the reads, TCRdb called clonotypes with MiXCR, one entry per CDR3 protein. Here the sample spans about 260,000 distinct CDR3 sequences, about 80% being singletons. Patients included in sequencing had previously demonstrated CD8+CD57+ cell expansion by flow cytometry. Input material: sorted CD4+, CD8+, or CD8+CD57+ T cells (not recorded which) from PBMCs. The sequence was obtained from a human donor with aplastic anemia. The rearrangement links TRBV20-1 to TRBJ2-7; 10 bases line up with TRBD1. In DNA, the CDR3 is TGCAGTGCTAGAGGGGACAGGGGCTCCTACGAGCAGTACTTC. Translated, it gives CSARGDRGSYEQYF.